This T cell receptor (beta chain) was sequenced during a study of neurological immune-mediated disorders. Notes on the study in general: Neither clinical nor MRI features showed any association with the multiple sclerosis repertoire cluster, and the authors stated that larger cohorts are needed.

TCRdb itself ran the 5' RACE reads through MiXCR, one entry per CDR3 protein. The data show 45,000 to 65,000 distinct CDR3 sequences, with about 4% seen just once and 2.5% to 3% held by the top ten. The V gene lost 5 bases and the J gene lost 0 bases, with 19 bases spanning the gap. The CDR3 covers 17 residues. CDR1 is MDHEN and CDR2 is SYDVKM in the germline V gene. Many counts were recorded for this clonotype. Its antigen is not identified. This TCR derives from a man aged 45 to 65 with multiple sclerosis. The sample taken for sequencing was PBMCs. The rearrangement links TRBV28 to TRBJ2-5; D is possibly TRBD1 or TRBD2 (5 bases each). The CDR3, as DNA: TGTGCCAGCAGTCACCCTTGGGGCAGGGAGTACCAAGAGACCCAGTACTTC. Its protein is CASSHPWGREYQETQYF.